This T cell receptor (beta chain) was identified in a study of Ad26.COV2.S vaccination and SARS-CoV-2 variants. V was trimmed by 4 bases and J by 2 bases, leaving 7 bases between them. The CDR3 covers 12 residues. Germline values: CDR1 SGHNT, CDR2 YYREEE (reference sequence). Treatment described: 19 received Ad26.COV2.S at low or high dose, single or two shots; about 5 received placebo; per-sample allocation not given. Sampling was done on day 63 after the first vaccine or placebo injection. Assay: immunoSEQ multiplex PCR; the TCRdb copy retains only in-frame clones and omits some. The sample contains hundreds of thousands of clones, about nine tenths of which appear only once.

The clonotype originates from a person aged 18-65 years who received the Ad26.COV2.S COVID-19 vaccine or a placebo. The rearrangement joins TRBV5-4 to TRBJ2-7; no clear D. The sample was peripheral blood, taken in a trial of Ad26.COV2.S vaccine versus placebo. The CDR3 is CASSNPPYEQYF. CDR3 nucleotides: TGTGCCAGCAGCAACCCCCCCTACGAGCAGTACTTC. The full variable domain, rest sourced from reference TRBV5-4 and TRBJ2-7, is ETGVTQSPTHLIKTRGQQVTLRCSSQSGHNTVSWYQQALGQGPQFIFQYYREEENGRGNFPPRFSGLQFPNYSSELNVNALELDDSALYLCASSNPPYEQYFGPGTRLTVT.